This entry is about one T cell receptor beta chain. The sample originates from a study of response to subunit inactivated influenza vaccine. TCRdb passed the RT-PCR reads through MiXCR, listing each CDR3 protein once. The table records hundreds of thousands of distinct CDR3 sequences, 12% to 15% of them present only once. Germline V gene sequence: CDR1 MGHDK, CDR2 SYGVNS. CDR3 size: 14 residues. V lost 0 bases and J 2 bases, leaving 7 bases between the germline ends. This receptor was obtained from a man aged 45-65 years who received an inactivated influenza vaccine. The source was PBMCs from blood, collected less than 15 days before vaccination. The chain employs TRBV25-1 and TRBJ2-5; D may be TRBD1 (5 bases). DNA of the CDR3: TGTGCCAGCAGTGAATATACAGGTCAAGAGACCCAGTACTTC. As protein: CASSEYTGQETQYF.